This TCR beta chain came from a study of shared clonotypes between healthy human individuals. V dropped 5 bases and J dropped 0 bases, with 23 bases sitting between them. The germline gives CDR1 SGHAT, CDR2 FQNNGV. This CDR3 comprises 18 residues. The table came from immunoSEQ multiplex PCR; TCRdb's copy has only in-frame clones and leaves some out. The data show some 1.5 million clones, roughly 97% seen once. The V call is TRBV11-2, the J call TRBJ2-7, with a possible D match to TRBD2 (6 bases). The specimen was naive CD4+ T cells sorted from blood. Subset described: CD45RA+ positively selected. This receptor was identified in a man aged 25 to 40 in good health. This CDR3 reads CASSISTTLGGPSYEQYF. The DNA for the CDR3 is TGTGCCAGCAGCATCAGTACAACTTTGGGAGGACCCTCCTACGAGCAGTACTTC.